The 27 T cell receptor beta chains listed next were all sequenced from one sample in a study of blood T cell repertoires in COVID-19. Sequencing was performed with immunoSEQ multiplex PCR; in TCRdb, only in-frame clones are kept and a portion is missing. The sample consists of roughly 250,000 clones, around 83% of them appearing once. The specimen was peripheral blood. Receptor source: a middle-aged man with active or convalescent COVID-19.

This clone was counted between two and nine times. The chain combines TRBV11-2 with TRBJ1-3, with 8 nucleotides matching TRBD1. Trimming at V came to 4 bases and at J to 1 base, leaving 3 bases not matched to a gene. The CDR3 sequence is 15 residues long. CDR1 SGHAT and CDR2 FQNNGV come from the germline V gene. CDR3 nucleotides: TGTGCCAGCAGCTATACAGGGGGTTCTGGAAACACCATATATTTT. It translates to CASSYTGGSGNTIYF.

The V and J genes are TRBV7-9 and TRBJ1-2; the D gene is possibly TRBD1 (6 bases). Per germline, CDR1 SEHNR and CDR2 FQNEAQ (reference sequence). Deletions cut 5 bases from V and 6 bases from J, with 19 bases between. CDR3 length: 15 amino acids. The CDR3 coding sequence is TGTGCCAGCAGCCTACCTAACAGGGTGGGAAATGGCTACACCTTC. Encoded protein: CASSLPNRVGNGYTF.

This clone was counted only a few times. The chain carries TRBV30 and TRBJ1-6; D remains ambiguous. Germline V gives CDR1 GTSNPN, CDR2 SVGIG (reference sequence). The CDR3 runs 13 residues. Trimming removed 0 bases at V and 5 bases at J, with 5 bases between. The CDR3 reads CAWSVQNNSPLHF. CDR3 sequence (DNA): TGTGCCTGGAGTGTACAAAATAATTCACCCCTCCACTTT.

This clone is a singleton in its sample. The chain couples TRBV10-3 to TRBJ1-1; a possible D gene is TRBD1 (5 bases). The CDR3 is made up of 13 amino acids. Germline CDR1 reads ENHRY; CDR2 reads SYGVKD. Trimming took off 2 bases at V and 6 bases at J, with 10 bases between the two ends. The CDR3 DNA sequence: TGTGCCATCAGTGAGGGACACCTACCTGAAGCTTTCTTT. Amino acids: CAISEGHLPEAFF.

This chain connects TRBV7-2 to TRBJ1-3; 7 nucleotides line up with TRBD1. The CDR3 extends over 16 amino acids. The germline V gene encodes CDR1 SGHTA and CDR2 FQGNSA. With V trimmed by 0 bases and J by 4 bases, 6 bases remained unmatched. The CDR3 sequence is CASSLASGTEGNTIYF. The CDR3 DNA reads as TGTGCCAGCAGCTTAGCTTCCGGGACAGAAGGAAACACCATATATTTT.

The table lists this clone with a few counts. The V and J genes are TRBV7-2 and TRBJ1-1, with 7 nucleotides matching TRBD1. Germline CDR1 is SGHTA and CDR2 is FQGNSA. Trimming removed 3 bases from V and 7 bases from J; junction bases left unmatched: 8. The CDR3 length is 14 residues. The DNA of the CDR3 is TGTGCCAGCAGCTTCCCAGGGGGAGCTATTGAAGCTTTCTTT. This codes for CASSFPGGAIEAFF.

The chain uses TRBV9 and TRBJ2-5; 15 positions agree with TRBD2. The germline V gene has CDR1 SGDLS and CDR2 YYNGEE. The CDR3 is 17 residues long. V lost 0 bases, J lost 7 bases, and 7 bases stayed unmatched. CDR3 residues: CASSVGRTSGRAGTQYF. The DNA of the CDR3 is TGTGCCAGCAGCGTAGGAAGGACTAGCGGGAGGGCCGGGACCCAGTACTTC.

The gene calls are TRBV2 and TRBJ2-2; the match to TRBD1 covers 7 bases. The CDR3 totals 14 residues. Germline V gene data show CDR1 as SNHLY and CDR2 as FYNNEI. Trimming took 7 bases from V and 3 from J; bases not matched to a gene: 5. The CDR3 protein is CASNRGRDTGELFF. The CDR3 nucleotides read TGTGCCAGCAACAGGGGAAGGGACACCGGGGAGCTGTTTTTT.

This clone was found a few times. This rearrangement joins TRBV29-1 to TRBJ1-2; D is possibly TRBD1 (5 bases). The germline V gene encodes CDR1 SQVTM and CDR2 ANQGSEA. The CDR3 covers 12 residues. Deletions cut 6 bases from V and 4 bases from J, with 12 bases between. The CDR3 region has the DNA TGCAGCGTACTCAGGGAAAGCTATGGCTACACCTTC. Its translation is CSVLRESYGYTF. Complete variable domain (other parts from reference TRBV29-1 and TRBJ1-2): SAVISQKPSRDICQRGTSLTIQCQVDSQVTMMFWYRQQPGQSLTLIATANQGSEATYESGFVIDKFPISRPNLTFSTLTVSNMSPEDSSIYLCSVLRESYGYTFGSGTRLTVV.

This clone has just one count. This chain links TRBV7-2 with TRBJ2-3; D ambiguous. Germline CDR1 is SGHTA and CDR2 is FQGNSA. The CDR3 is 12 residues long. The V and J ends lost 5 bases and 2 bases respectively, with 5 bases between them. This CDR3 is CASSVNTDTQYF. The DNA of the CDR3 is TGTGCCAGCAGCGTTAACACAGATACGCAGTATTTT.

This sequence joins TRBV6-5 and TRBJ2-3, with 8 bases identical to TRBD1. The ends lost 6 bases at V and 1 base at J; junction bases unmatched: 3. In germline, CDR1 is MNHEY, CDR2 SVGAGI. This CDR3 is 14 amino acids long. CDR3 DNA: TGTGCCAGCAGCCTGACAGGGGGCACAGATACGCAGTATTTT. This translates into CASSLTGGTDTQYF.

V gene TRBV5-1 combines with J gene TRBJ2-3; a weak D match, TRBD1 (6 bases). Germline values: CDR1 SGHRS, CDR2 YFSETQ. The CDR3 spans 15 residues. The ends were cut back, 2 bases at V and 1 base at J, with 11 bases in the middle. CDR3 sequence reads: CASSFNREGTDTQYF. CDR3 sequence (DNA): TGCGCCAGCAGCTTTAACAGGGAAGGCACAGATACGCAGTATTTT.

V and J are TRBV5-5 and TRBJ2-5, with D perhaps matching TRBD2 (6 bases). The CDR3 runs 13 residues. Trimming took off 2 bases at V and 1 base at J, with 6 bases between the two ends. Germline CDR1 and CDR2: SGHKS and YYEKEE (reference sequence). CDR3 in DNA: TGTGCCAGCAGCTTCGGGGGCCAAGAGACCCAGTACTTC. It is translated as CASSFGGQETQYF.

The gene calls are TRBV29-1 and TRBJ2-7; 8 bases agree with TRBD1. Germline V lookup: CDR1 SQVTM, CDR2 ANQGSEA. V was clipped by 5 bases and J by 2 bases; unmatched bases: 5. This CDR3 has 13 amino acids. The CDR3: CSVQRTGTYEQYF. The CDR3 nucleotides read TGCAGCGTTCAAAGGACAGGGACCTACGAGCAGTACTTC.

The chain recombines TRBV5-1 with TRBJ1-6, with TRBD1 matching over 10 bases. Germline V CDR1 and CDR2: SGHRS, YFSETQ. The trim removed 1 base at V and 5 bases at J, leaving 3 bases unmatched. This CDR3 comprises 16 residues. CDR3 amino acids: CASSLIGTGDNSPLHF. The CDR3 DNA reads TGCGCCAGCAGCTTGATCGGGACAGGGGATAATTCACCCCTCCACTTT.

The chain combines TRBV11-3 with TRBJ2-7; TRBD2 matches 8 bases. Trimming took 1 base from V and 2 from J; bases not matched to a gene: 13. CDR1 is SGHNT, CDR2 YENEEA, per germline. The CDR3 length is 18 residues. The CDR3 loop is CASSLVSIWSGSAYEQYF. In DNA form, the CDR3 reads TGTGCCAGCAGCTTAGTCTCAATCTGGAGCGGGAGTGCCTACGAGCAGTACTTC.

The CDR3 bases are TGTGCCTGGAGCCGGGGGGCAGCTAAGGGCACTGAAGCTTTCTTT. Translated, it gives CAWSRGAAKGTEAFF. V and J are TRBV30 and TRBJ1-1; tentatively, D is TRBD1 (6 bases). The CDR3 spans 15 residues. CDR1 and CDR2 from the germline V gene are GTSNPN and SVGIG (reference sequence). V lost 3 bases to trimming and J lost 4 bases, with 18 bases between them.

The V gene is TRBV28, the J gene TRBJ2-7, with 9 nucleotides matching TRBD2. Germline CDR1 is MDHEN and CDR2 is SYDVKM. The J segment lost 4 bases and the V segment lost 2 bases, leaving 3 bases of the junction unmatched. This CDR3 has 14 residues. The CDR3, as DNA: TGTGCCAGCAGTTTAATGGCGGGAGGGTACGAGCAGTACTTC. It specifies CASSLMAGGYEQYF.

This clone was detected a few times. V usage is TRBV3-1 (or the pseudogene TRBV3-2) and J usage is TRBJ1-1, with 8 bases that match TRBD1. V shed 8 bases and J 11 bases; nucleotides not matched to a gene: 7. The length of the CDR3 is 11 residues. CDR1 and CDR2 from the germline V gene are LGHDT and YNNKEL (reference sequence). This CDR3 reads CASGQGPWAFF. The CDR3 bases are TGTGCCAGCGGACAGGGCCCCTGGGCTTTCTTT.

As DNA, the CDR3 is TGTGCCAGCAGCTTAGAAGGGGATAATTCACCCCTCCACTTT. Amino acid sequence: CASSLEGDNSPLHF. The V call is TRBV7-9, the J call TRBJ1-6; tentatively, D is TRBD1 (5 bases). V lost 1 base and J lost 5, with 6 bases in between. The germline gives CDR1 SEHNR, CDR2 FQNEAQ (reference sequence). The CDR3 is 14 amino acids.

The V call is TRBV18, the J call TRBJ2-2; weak D call: TRBD2 (5 bases). The length of the CDR3 is 14 residues. Germline values: CDR1 KGHSH, CDR2 LQKENI. V was shortened by 8 bases and J by 0 bases, with 10 bases between the two germline ends. In DNA, the CDR3 is TGTGCCAGCAGGAGGTCAGCGAACACCGGGGAGCTGTTTTTT. It specifies CASRRSANTGELFF.

The chain combines TRBV7-8 with TRBJ2-3; D might be TRBD2 (5 bases). The length of the CDR3 is 16 residues. Germline-derived CDR1 and CDR2 are SGHVS and FQNEAQ. The V and J ends lost 2 bases and 5 bases respectively, with 17 bases between them. CDR3 region: CASSLIILGREDTQYF. The CDR3 DNA reads as TGTGCCAGCAGCTTAATAATTCTGGGGAGAGAAGATACGCAGTATTTT. Drawing the rest from reference TRBV7-8 and TRBJ2-3, the complete variable domain is GAGVSQSPRYKVAKRGQDVALRCDPISGHVSLFWYQQALGQGPEFLTYFQNEAQLDKSGLPSDRFFAERPEGSVSTLKIQRTQQEDSAVYLCASSLIILGREDTQYFGPGTRLTVL.

The chain couples TRBV4-2 to TRBJ1-5; TRBD1 aligns across 10 bases. The V and J ends lost 1 base and 6 bases, in that order; junction bases with no gene match: 12. The germline V gene encodes CDR1 LGHNA and CDR2 YNFKEQ. The CDR3 is 18 amino acids. CDR3: CASSQVTGGVGSGQPQHF. In DNA form, the CDR3 reads TGTGCCAGCAGCCAAGTGACAGGGGGCGTGGGGTCAGGTCAGCCCCAGCATTTT.

This clone was recorded at least ten times. This chain connects TRBV7-8 to TRBJ1-2; D may be TRBD1 (5 bases). Trimming removed 5 bases from V and 7 bases from J, with 14 bases in between. There are 13 residues in the CDR3. Germline lookup yields CDR1 SGHVS and CDR2 FQNEAQ. The CDR3 loop reads CASSLSQGVGYTF. The CDR3 region has the DNA TGTGCCAGCAGCCTCTCCCAGGGTGTTGGCTACACCTTC.

The sample holds one count of this clone. This chain links TRBV7-9 with TRBJ1-1, with D perhaps matching TRBD1 (6 bases). CDR3 length: 15 amino acids. Germline CDR1 is SEHNR and CDR2 is FQNEAQ (reference sequence). The V gene lost 5 bases and the J gene lost 1 base, with 14 bases spanning the gap. CDR3 protein: CASSPTGTPNTEAFF. The DNA of the CDR3 is TGTGCCAGCAGCCCGACCGGGACACCGAACACTGAAGCTTTCTTT.

Points on this clone: Other nucleotide sequences from this sample produce the same CDR3. The V call is TRBV5-1, the J call TRBJ2-7; D is possibly TRBD2 (6 bases). This CDR3 has 14 residues. Trimming took 1 base from V and 0 from J, leaving 8 bases between them. Per the germline V gene, CDR1 is SGHRS and CDR2 is YFSETQ. The CDR3 loop is CASSLSGGSYEQYF. In nucleotides, the CDR3 is TGCGCCAGCAGCTTGTCCGGGGGCTCCTACGAGCAGTACTTC.

CDR3 nucleotides: TGTGCCAGCAGCGTCGGACAGGGACCGAACACCGGGGAGCTGTTTTTT. Translation gives CASSVGQGPNTGELFF. The chain couples TRBV9 to TRBJ2-2; 8 bases map to TRBD1. V gave up 2 bases and J gave up 0 bases; unmatched junction bases: 3. Germline CDR1 SGDLS, CDR2 YYNGEE. The CDR3 extends over 16 amino acids.